A single sample gave rise to the 7 T cell receptor beta chains below, sequenced in a study of T cell clonotyping in hematopoietic cell transplantation. The assay was immunoSEQ multiplex PCR, and TCRdb's table has in-frame clones only and misses some. The sample has about 43,000 clones; around 96% are singletons. Material: peripheral blood mononuclear cells. The receptors shown here come from a man younger than 45 in good health. Some clones in this sample may be carry-over from other donors' samples.

This chain links TRBV6-4 with TRBJ1-2; D is possibly TRBD1 (5 bases). The length of the CDR3 is 16 residues. Germline values: CDR1 MRHNA, CDR2 SNTAGT. With 0 bases removed from V and 8 bases from J, the gap between germline ends came to 19 bases. For the CDR3, the DNA is TGTGCCAGCAGTGACTCGATGGGGCGGTCCGGGGGAGGCTACACCTTC. Its translation is CASSDSMGRSGGGYTF.

This clone was found once. The CDR3 DNA reads as TGTGCCGGACGGGACAGGGGGAACTATGGCTACACCTTC. It codes for CAGRDRGNYGYTF. The chain combines TRBV2 with TRBJ1-2, with TRBD1 identical over 11 bases. Germline V CDR1 and CDR2: SNHLY, FYNNEI. CDR3 length: 13 amino acids. V lost 11 bases to trimming and J lost 2 bases; unmatched junction nucleotides: 4.

This chain links TRBV19 with TRBJ1-1, with D perhaps matching TRBD1 (5 bases). Germline V gene data show CDR1 as LNHDA and CDR2 as SQIVND (reference sequence). The CDR3 runs 13 residues. The ends were cut back, 6 bases at V and 7 bases at J, with 15 bases in the middle. CDR3 region: CASRDKRIFEAFF. The CDR3 DNA sequence: TGTGCCAGTAGGGACAAACGGATTTTTGAAGCTTTCTTT.

This chain links TRBV5-6 with TRBJ1-2; TRBD1 is a possible D gene (5 bases). The germline V gene encodes CDR1 SGHDT and CDR2 YYEEEE. V lost 7 bases to trimming and J lost 0 bases, with 13 bases between them. The CDR3 consists of 14 residues. The CDR3 spells CASVSGGANYGYTF. CDR3 DNA: TGTGCCAGCGTGAGTGGGGGGGCTAACTATGGCTACACCTTC.

The chain joins TRBV7-8 to TRBJ1-5; D not resolved. This CDR3 is 14 amino acids long. V lost 5 bases and J lost 1, with 9 bases in between. Germline V gives CDR1 SGHVS, CDR2 FQNEAQ. The CDR3 DNA is TGTGCCAGCAGCCGAGACTCAAGCAATCAGCCCCAGCATTTT. Translating gives CASSRDSSNQPQHF.

This clone was recorded a few times. This chain uses TRBV5-5 with TRBJ1-5, with D unresolved. CDR1 and CDR2 (germline): SGHKS, YYEKEE (reference sequence). Trimming took 0 bases from V and 5 from J, leaving 6 bases between them. The CDR3 length is 13 residues. CDR3 loop: CASSLERDQPQHF. The CDR3 DNA is TGTGCCAGCAGCTTGGAGAGAGATCAGCCCCAGCATTTT.

The rearrangement uses TRBV6-1 and TRBJ1-2, with 10 bases that match TRBD1. The V and J ends lost 0 bases and 4 bases, in that order; junction bases with no gene match: 2. This CDR3 is 15 amino acids long. Germline V gene data show CDR1 as MNHNS and CDR2 as SASEGT. The CDR3 DNA sequence: TGTGCCAGCAGTGAAGCGGGACAGGGGAGCTATGGCTACACCTTC. It specifies CASSEAGQGSYGYTF.